The clone carrying this T cell receptor (beta chain) was found many times. Its target is not known. The sample belongs to a study of CD8 T cells in ankylosing spondylitis. Between the trimmed V and J ends, which lost 4 bases and 3 bases, there was a span of 10 bases. The germline V gene has CDR1 LGHNA and CDR2 YNFKEQ. CDR3 length: 13 amino acids. Study conclusions and caveats: Certain motif variants had earlier been reported in reactive arthritis synovial fluid and blood. One TCR beta motif, made up of roughly 8 highly homologous variants, appeared characteristic of ankylosing spondylitis blood. Matched synovial fluid from ankylosing spondylitis patients was reported to be enriched for disease-linked clones. In peripheral blood, disease-linked CD8+ clones occurred at relatively low frequencies.

Making use of molecular barcodes, quantitative 5'-RACE generated TCR beta libraries. A single record per CDR3 protein comes from TCRdb applying MiXCR to the 5' RACE reads. The sample consists of some 220,000 distinct CDR3 sequences, around 6.6% of them appearing once. This chain connects TRBV4-2 to TRBJ2-7; D gene unclear. Sequenced: blood, either unsorted or a sorted T cell fraction (not recorded which). The sequence came from a male donor with ankylosing spondylitis. The CDR3 bases are TGTGCCAGCAGCCCGGGCCCGATCTACGAGCAGTACTTC. Residues: CASSPGPIYEQYF.